This note documents a single T cell receptor (beta chain) sequence. The record originates from a study of blood T cell repertoires in COVID-19. Using immunoSEQ multiplex PCR, the repertoire was profiled, and TCRdb retains in-frame clones only, with some absent. This repertoire shows approximately 120,000 clones, around 89% found once; its top ten account for approximately 19%. Per germline, CDR1 MDHEN and CDR2 SYDVKM. The V segment lost 8 bases and the J segment 2 bases; nucleotides outside the gene matches: 7. The CDR3 contains 14 residues. The rearrangement joins TRBV28 to TRBJ1-2; 8 bases align to TRBD1. Material: peripheral blood. The receptor was derived from a human donor with acute or convalescent COVID-19. The donor label of this sample is uncertain. The CDR3 DNA is TGTGCCAGCGGCACAGGGGGGAGAAACTATGGCTACACCTTC. It codes for CASGTGGRNYGYTF.